Following are 7 T cell receptor beta chains from one sample sequenced in a study of blood T cell repertoires in COVID-19. TCRdb's table, derived via immunoSEQ multiplex PCR, lists solely in-frame clones and lacks some. Among 200,000 or so clones listed, about 88% were seen once. The sequenced material came from PBMCs or T cells enriched from blood (not recorded which). The receptor source for this set is a woman between 40 and 55 years old with acute COVID-19.

This sequence joins TRBV25-1 and TRBJ1-2, with D perhaps matching TRBD1 (6 bases). The V end lost 3 bases, the J end lost 4 bases, and 15 bases lay between the germline ends. From germline, CDR1 is MGHDK and CDR2 SYGVNS. This CDR3 spans 15 amino acids. CDR3 sequence: CASSDPGATSYGYTF. The CDR3 DNA follows: TGTGCCAGCAGTGACCCAGGGGCTACTTCCTATGGCTACACCTTC.

This sequence joins TRBV12-3 or TRBV12-4 and TRBJ2-2; TRBD1 is a possible D gene (6 bases). This CDR3 contains 13 residues. The germline V and J ends were trimmed by 5 bases and 5 bases, with 9 bases remaining between them. CDR3 DNA: TGTGCCAGCAGTCCACAGGGAACCGGGGAGCTGTTTTTT. It is translated as CASSPQGTGELFF.

The gene calls are TRBV6-2 or TRBV6-3 and TRBJ2-3, with TRBD2 as a possible D gene (6 bases). Germline V lookup: CDR1 MNHEY, CDR2 SVGEGT. CDR3 size: 15 residues. Trimming left V 4 bases short and J 2 bases short, with 13 bases between. The CDR3 DNA follows: TGTGCCAGCAGTTGGTCTGGGACTTACACAGATACGCAGTATTTT. Amino acids: CASSWSGTYTDTQYF.

This clone appeared a single time. The chain combines TRBV15 with TRBJ1-4; possible D gene TRBD1, 5 bases. Germline V gives CDR1 LNHNV, CDR2 YYDKDF (reference sequence). V lost 1 base and J lost 10, with 10 bases in between. The CDR3 sequence is 13 residues long. The CDR3 DNA reads as TGTGCCACCAGCAGAGGTTCCGGGGGAAAACTGTTTTTT. Translated, it gives CATSRGSGGKLFF. The full variable domain, in which reference TRBV15 and TRBJ1-4 provide the parts outside the CDR3, is DAMVIQNPRYQVTQFGKPVTLSCSQTLNHNVMYWYQQKSSQAPKLLFHYYDKDFNNEADTPDNFQSRRPNTSFCFLDIRSPGLGDTAMYLCATSRGSGGKLFFGSGTQLSVL.

The V gene is TRBV7-9, the J gene TRBJ2-2; D call uncertain. Germline V gene lookup returns CDR1 SEHNR and CDR2 FQNEAQ (reference sequence). The CDR3 consists of 14 residues. Trimming took off 7 bases at V and 0 bases at J, with 9 bases between the two ends. This CDR3 is CASTQYTNTGELFF. As DNA, the CDR3 is TGTGCCAGCACCCAATACACGAACACCGGGGAGCTGTTTTTT.

This chain links TRBV18 with TRBJ1-1, with unresolved D. The germline V and J ends were trimmed by 3 bases and 0 bases, with 11 bases remaining between them. Germline V CDR1 and CDR2: KGHSH, LQKENI. The CDR3 contains 15 residues. CDR3 coding DNA: TGTGCCAGCTCACCGGAGAAACGGATGAACACTGAAGCTTTCTTT. This codes for CASSPEKRMNTEAFF.

The CDR3 protein is CASSESGREGEQFF. The CDR3 DNA sequence: TGTGCCAGCAGTGAAAGCGGGAGGGAAGGTGAGCAGTTCTTC. The chain links TRBV9 to TRBJ2-1; the match to TRBD2 covers 10 bases. CDR3 length: 14 residues. Germline lookup yields CDR1 SGDLS and CDR2 YYNGEE. The V segment lost 5 bases and the J segment 9 bases; nucleotides outside the gene matches: 8.